The entry below gives a single T cell receptor (beta chain) sequence along with its context. The data were produced by immunoSEQ multiplex PCR, yet TCRdb's version contains in-frame clones alone and is incomplete. The repertoire includes some 170,000 clones, 75% to 90% of them detected once, and roughly 9.2% sits in the top ten. Germline V gene lookup returns CDR1 LGHDT and CDR2 YNNKEL (reference sequence). V was shortened by 3 bases and J by 7 bases, with 15 bases between the two germline ends. CDR3 length: 14 residues. The sample is drawn from a study of blood T cell repertoires in COVID-19. Overall study context: The samples span acute and convalescent COVID-19 from the United States, Italy and Spain. The analysed material was cDNA or gDNA that came from T cells, B-cell-depleted T cells, or PBMCs.

Sample: peripheral blood. V gene TRBV3-1 (or the pseudogene TRBV3-2) combines with J gene TRBJ1-1; D is perhaps TRBD1 (6 bases). The source is a woman at least 80 years old with active or convalescent COVID-19. CDR3 amino acids: CASSQALGQNEAFF. The CDR3 DNA sequence: TGTGCCAGCAGCCAGGCTCTCGGACAGAATGAAGCTTTCTTT.